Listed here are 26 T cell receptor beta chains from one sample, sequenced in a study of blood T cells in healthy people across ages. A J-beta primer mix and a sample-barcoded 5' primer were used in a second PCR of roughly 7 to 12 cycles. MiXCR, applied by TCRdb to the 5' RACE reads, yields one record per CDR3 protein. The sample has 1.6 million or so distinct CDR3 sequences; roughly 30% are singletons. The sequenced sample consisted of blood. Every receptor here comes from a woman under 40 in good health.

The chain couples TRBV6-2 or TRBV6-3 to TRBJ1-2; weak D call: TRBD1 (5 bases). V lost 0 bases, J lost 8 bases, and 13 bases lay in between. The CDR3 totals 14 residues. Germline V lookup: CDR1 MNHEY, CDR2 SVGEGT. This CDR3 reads CASSYSKGRYGYTF. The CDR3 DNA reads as TGTGCCAGCAGTTACTCGAAGGGGCGATACGGCTACACCTTC.

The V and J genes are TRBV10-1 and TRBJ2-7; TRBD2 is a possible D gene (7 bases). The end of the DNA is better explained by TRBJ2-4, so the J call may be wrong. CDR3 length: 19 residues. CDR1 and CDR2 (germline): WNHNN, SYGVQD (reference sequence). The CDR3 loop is CASKTLSGGAGMGKNIQYF. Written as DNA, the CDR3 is TGCGCCAGCAAAACACTGAGTGGGGGGGCAGGTATGGGCAAAAACATTCAGTACTTC.

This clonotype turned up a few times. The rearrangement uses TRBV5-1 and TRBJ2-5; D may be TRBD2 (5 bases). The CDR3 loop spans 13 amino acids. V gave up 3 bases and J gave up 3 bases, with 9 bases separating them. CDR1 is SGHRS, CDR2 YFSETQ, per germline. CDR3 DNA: TGCGCCAGCAGCTCCTTGACTAAAGAGACCCAGTACTTC. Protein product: CASSSLTKETQYF.

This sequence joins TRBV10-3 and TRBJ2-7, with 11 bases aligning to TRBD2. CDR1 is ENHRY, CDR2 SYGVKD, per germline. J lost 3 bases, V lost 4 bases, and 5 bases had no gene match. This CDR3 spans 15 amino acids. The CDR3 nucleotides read TGTGCCATCAGTGGCGCCGGGACTAGCGGCTACGAGCAGTACTTC. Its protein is CAISGAGTSGYEQYF.

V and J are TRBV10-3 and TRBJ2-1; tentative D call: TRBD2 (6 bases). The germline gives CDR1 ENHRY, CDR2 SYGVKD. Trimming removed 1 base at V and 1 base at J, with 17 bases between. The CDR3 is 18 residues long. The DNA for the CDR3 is TGTGCCATCAGTGAGTGGCTAACGGGAGATGAGTCCTACAATGAGCAGTTCTTC. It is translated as CAISEWLTGDESYNEQFF.

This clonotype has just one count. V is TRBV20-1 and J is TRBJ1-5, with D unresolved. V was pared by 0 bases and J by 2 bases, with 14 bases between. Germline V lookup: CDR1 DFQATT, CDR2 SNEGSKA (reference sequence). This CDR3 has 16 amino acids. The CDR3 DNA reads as TGCAGTGCTAGAGATCTCGGAGGGCCGGGCAATCAGCCCCAGCATTTT. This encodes CSARDLGGPGNQPQHF.

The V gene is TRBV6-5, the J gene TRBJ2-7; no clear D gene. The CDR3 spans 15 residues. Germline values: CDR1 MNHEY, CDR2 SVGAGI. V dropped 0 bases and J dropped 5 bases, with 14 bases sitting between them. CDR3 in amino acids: CASSYSPTGGDEQYF. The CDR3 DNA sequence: TGTGCCAGCAGTTACTCCCCGACCGGCGGCGACGAGCAGTACTTC.

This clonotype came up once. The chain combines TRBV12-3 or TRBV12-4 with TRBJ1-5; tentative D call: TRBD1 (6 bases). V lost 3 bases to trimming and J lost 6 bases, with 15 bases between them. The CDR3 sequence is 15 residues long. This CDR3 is CASSFSSRGTQPQHF. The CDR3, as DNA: TGTGCCAGCAGTTTCTCGAGCAGGGGAACTCAGCCCCAGCATTTT.

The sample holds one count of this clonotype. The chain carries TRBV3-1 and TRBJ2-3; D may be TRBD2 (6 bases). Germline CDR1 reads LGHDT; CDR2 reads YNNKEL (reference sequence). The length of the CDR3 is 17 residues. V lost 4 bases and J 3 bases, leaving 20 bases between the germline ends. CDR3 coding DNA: TGTGCCAGCAGCCCCGGGGGAGGAGAGGGCGGGACAGATACGCAGTATTTT. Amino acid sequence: CASSPGGGEGGTDTQYF.

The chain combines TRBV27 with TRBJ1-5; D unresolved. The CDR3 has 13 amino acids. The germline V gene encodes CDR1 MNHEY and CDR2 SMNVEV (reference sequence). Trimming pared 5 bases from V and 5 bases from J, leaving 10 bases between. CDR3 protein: CASSPYPDQPQHF. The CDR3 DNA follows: TGTGCCAGCAGTCCGTACCCAGATCAGCCCCAGCATTTT.

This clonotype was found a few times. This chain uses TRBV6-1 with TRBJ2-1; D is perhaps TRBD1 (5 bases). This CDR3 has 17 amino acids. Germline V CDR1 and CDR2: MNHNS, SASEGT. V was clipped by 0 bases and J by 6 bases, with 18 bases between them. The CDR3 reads CASSEALPRVFSNEQFF. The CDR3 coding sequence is TGTGCCAGCAGTGAAGCGCTTCCCAGGGTGTTTAGCAATGAGCAGTTCTTC.

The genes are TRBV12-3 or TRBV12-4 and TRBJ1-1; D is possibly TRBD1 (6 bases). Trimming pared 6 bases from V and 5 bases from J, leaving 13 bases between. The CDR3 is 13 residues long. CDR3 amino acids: CASRNRDRTEAFF. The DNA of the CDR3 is TGTGCCAGCAGAAACAGGGATCGGACTGAAGCTTTCTTT.

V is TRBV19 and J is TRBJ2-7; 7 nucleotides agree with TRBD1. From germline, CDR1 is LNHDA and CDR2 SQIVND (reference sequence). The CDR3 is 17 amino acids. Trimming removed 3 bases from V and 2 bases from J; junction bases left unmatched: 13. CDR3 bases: TGTGCCAGTAGTATTGCGGCAGGGGGAGTTTCCGCCTACGAGCAGTACTTC. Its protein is CASSIAAGGVSAYEQYF.

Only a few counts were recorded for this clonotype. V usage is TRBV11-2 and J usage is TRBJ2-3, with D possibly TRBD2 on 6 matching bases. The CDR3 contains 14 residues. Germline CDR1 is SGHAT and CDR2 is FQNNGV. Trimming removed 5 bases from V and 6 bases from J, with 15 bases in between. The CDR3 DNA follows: TGTGCCAGCAGCCCCGAGGGACTCCACGATACGCAGTATTTT. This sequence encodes CASSPEGLHDTQYF.

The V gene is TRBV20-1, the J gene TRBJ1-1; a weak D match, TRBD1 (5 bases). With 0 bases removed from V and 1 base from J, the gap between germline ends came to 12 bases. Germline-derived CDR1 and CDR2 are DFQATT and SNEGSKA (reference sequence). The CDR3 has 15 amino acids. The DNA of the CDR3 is TGCAGTGCTAGAGATCCGCCCACAGGGAACACTGAAGCTTTCTTT. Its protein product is CSARDPPTGNTEAFF.

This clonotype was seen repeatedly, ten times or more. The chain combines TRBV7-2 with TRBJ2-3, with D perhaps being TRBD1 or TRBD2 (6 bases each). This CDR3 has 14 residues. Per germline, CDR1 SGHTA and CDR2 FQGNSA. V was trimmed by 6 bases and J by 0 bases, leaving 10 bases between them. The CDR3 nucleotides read TGTGCCAGCAGAGGGGGGCGTAGCACAGATACGCAGTATTTT. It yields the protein CASRGGRSTDTQYF.

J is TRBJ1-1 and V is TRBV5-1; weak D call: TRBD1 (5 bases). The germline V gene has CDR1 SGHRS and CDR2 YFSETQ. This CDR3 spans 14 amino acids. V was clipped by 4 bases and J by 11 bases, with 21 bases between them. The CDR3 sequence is CASSQSREQVVAFF. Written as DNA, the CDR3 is TGCGCCAGCAGCCAATCACGGGAACAGGTGGTTGCTTTCTTT.

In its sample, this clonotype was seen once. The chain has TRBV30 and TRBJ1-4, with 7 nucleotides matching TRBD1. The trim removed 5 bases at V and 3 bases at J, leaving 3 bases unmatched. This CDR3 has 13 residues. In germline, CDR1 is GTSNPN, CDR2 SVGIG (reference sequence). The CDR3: CAWAGQPNEKLFF. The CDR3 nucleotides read TGTGCCTGGGCGGGACAGCCTAATGAAAAACTGTTTTTT.

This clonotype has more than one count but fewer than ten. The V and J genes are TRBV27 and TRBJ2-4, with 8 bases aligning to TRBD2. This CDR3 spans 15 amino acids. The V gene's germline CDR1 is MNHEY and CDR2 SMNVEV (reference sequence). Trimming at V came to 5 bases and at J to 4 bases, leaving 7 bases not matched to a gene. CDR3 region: CASSPSGSGKNIQYF. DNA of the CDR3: TGTGCCAGCAGTCCCAGCGGGAGCGGGAAAAACATTCAGTACTTC.

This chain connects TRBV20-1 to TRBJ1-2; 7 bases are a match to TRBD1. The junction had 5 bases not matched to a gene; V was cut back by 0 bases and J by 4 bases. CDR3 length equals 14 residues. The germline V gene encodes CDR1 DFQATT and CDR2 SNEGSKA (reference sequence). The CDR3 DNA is TGCAGTGCTAGAGATCGGGACAGCCCCTATGGCTACACCTTC. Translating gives CSARDRDSPYGYTF.

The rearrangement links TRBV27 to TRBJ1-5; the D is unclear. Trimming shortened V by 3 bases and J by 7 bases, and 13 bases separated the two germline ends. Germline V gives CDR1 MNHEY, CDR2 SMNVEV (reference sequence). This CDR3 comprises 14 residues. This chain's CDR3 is CASSFGPTGQPQHF. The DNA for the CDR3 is TGTGCCAGCAGTTTCGGGCCAACCGGGCAGCCCCAGCATTTT.

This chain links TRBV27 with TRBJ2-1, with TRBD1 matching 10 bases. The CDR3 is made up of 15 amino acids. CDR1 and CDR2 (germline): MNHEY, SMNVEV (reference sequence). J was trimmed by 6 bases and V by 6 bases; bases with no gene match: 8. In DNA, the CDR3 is TGTGCCAGCAGGCCCCGGGACAGGGGTAGCAATGAGCAGTTCTTC. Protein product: CASRPRDRGSNEQFF.

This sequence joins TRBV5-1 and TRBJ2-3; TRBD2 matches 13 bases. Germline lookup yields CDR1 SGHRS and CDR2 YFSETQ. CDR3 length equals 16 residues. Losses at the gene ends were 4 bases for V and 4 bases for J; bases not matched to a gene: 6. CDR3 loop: CASSRGLAGPPDTQYF. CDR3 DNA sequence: TGCGCCAGCAGCCGGGGACTAGCGGGGCCCCCAGATACGCAGTATTTT.

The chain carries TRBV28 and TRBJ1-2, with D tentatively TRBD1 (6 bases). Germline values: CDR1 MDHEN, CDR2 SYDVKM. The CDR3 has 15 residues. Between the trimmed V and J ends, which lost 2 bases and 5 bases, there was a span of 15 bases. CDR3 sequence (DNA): TGTGCCAGCAGTTTAGAACAGGGAAGGGCTTATGGCTACACCTTC. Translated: CASSLEQGRAYGYTF.

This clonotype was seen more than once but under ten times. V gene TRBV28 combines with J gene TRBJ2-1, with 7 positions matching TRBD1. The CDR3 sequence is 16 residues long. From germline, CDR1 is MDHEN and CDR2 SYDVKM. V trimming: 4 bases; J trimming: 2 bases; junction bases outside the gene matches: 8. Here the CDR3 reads CASSSDDRDPYNEQFF. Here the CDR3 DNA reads TGTGCCAGCAGTTCGGACGACAGGGACCCCTACAATGAGCAGTTCTTC.

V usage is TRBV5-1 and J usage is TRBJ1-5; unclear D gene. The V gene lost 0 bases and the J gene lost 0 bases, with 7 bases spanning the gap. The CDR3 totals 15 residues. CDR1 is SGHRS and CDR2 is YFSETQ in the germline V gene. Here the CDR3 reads CASSLGRTSNQPQHF. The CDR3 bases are TGCGCCAGCAGCTTGGGCAGGACTAGCAATCAGCCCCAGCATTTT.